Listed here are 11 T cell receptor beta chains from one sample, sequenced in a study of cytomegalovirus exposure and HLA in healthy donors (TCRdb year 2017). The library relied on the immunoSEQ multiplex PCR assay. A mixture of 60 forward primers for TCR Vbeta segments and 13 reverse primers for TCR Jbeta segments was used in the multiplex PCR. Not all clones reach the TCRdb copy of this immuneACCESS table, which keeps in-frame sequences only. Checked studies attribute under half of the gap to unresolved V genes and leave the rest unexplained. The sample contains 100,000 to 150,000 clones, about 79% of them found a single time. Of the sample, about 2% is held by the ten largest clones. Sequenced: PBMCs. The receptors originated from a man between 18 and 29 years old in good health and CMV-seronegative.

This chain uses TRBV15 with TRBJ2-1; D gene unclear. V was shortened by 8 bases and J by 3 bases, with 20 bases between the two germline ends. From germline, CDR1 is LNHNV and CDR2 YYDKDF (reference sequence). CDR3 length: 16 residues. CDR3 protein: CATCEEQSLFYNEQFF. The CDR3 coding sequence is TGTGCCACCTGTGAGGAGCAGTCTTTATTCTACAATGAGCAGTTCTTC.

Written as DNA, the CDR3 is TGTGCCAGCTCACCAGGACAGCGACCGCCCCAGTACTTC. Amino acids: CASSPGQRPPQYF. The rearrangement uses TRBV18 and TRBJ2-5, with a weak D call TRBD1 (6 bases). There are 13 residues in the CDR3. Germline lookup yields CDR1 KGHSH and CDR2 LQKENI. Trimming cost V 2 bases and J 9 bases, with 13 bases left between them.

The V and J genes are TRBV11-2 and TRBJ1-1; D call uncertain. V lost 2 bases and J lost 0, with 16 bases in between. Per germline, CDR1 SGHAT and CDR2 FQNNGV. The CDR3 runs to 17 residues. CDR3 nucleotides: TGTGCCAGCAGCTTAAGACTCACCGGCACCTTGAACACTGAAGCTTTCTTT. This translates into CASSLRLTGTLNTEAFF.

V usage is TRBV5-8 and J usage is TRBJ2-5, with 7 bases lining up with TRBD1. The assigned J gene may be wrong: the sequence end matches TRBJ2-7 better. The CDR3 length is 13 residues. Germline loops: CDR1 SGHTS, CDR2 YDEGEE. CDR3 DNA: TGTGCCAGCAGCCTTGACAGGGTCTACGAGCAGTACTTC. Translating gives CASSLDRVYEQYF.

The chain joins TRBV7-8 to TRBJ2-7, with TRBD2 matching 9 bases. Trimming cost V 1 base and J 2 bases; bases outside gene matches: 3. The CDR3 length is 15 residues. The germline CDR1 and CDR2 sequences are SGHVS and FQNEAQ. The CDR3 loop is CASSLGLAVAYEQYV. Written as DNA, the CDR3 is TGTGCCAGCAGCTTAGGACTAGCGGTCGCCTACGAGCAGTACGTC.

The chain carries TRBV30 and TRBJ1-1; D ambiguous. The CDR3 loop spans 14 amino acids. V gave up 0 bases and J gave up 3 bases, with 11 bases separating them. Germline V lookup: CDR1 GTSNPN, CDR2 SVGIG (reference sequence). This chain's CDR3 is CAWSVQVKHTEAFF. DNA of the CDR3: TGTGCCTGGAGTGTACAAGTCAAACACACTGAAGCTTTCTTT.

The chain is built from TRBV7-2 and TRBJ2-3; D not certain. Germline V lookup: CDR1 SGHTA, CDR2 FQGNSA. V was trimmed by 2 bases and J by 2 bases, leaving 8 bases between them. The CDR3 is 14 amino acids. The CDR3 reads CASSLQTVTDTQYF. The CDR3 coding sequence is TGTGCCAGCAGCTTACAGACTGTCACAGATACGCAGTATTTT. The whole variable domain, filled in from reference TRBV7-2 and TRBJ2-3, reads GAGVSQSPSNKVTEKGKDVELRCDPISGHTALYWYRQSLGQGLEFLIYFQGNSAPDKSGLPSDRFSAERTGGSVSTLTIQRTQQEDSAVYLCASSLQTVTDTQYFGPGTRLTVL.

The CDR3 DNA reads TGTGCCAGCACTTGGACAGGGTCTAACTATGGCTACACCTTC. Translating it yields CASTWTGSNYGYTF. J is TRBJ1-2 and V is TRBV6-6; 8 bases align to TRBD1. The germline gives CDR1 MNHNY, CDR2 SVGAGI (reference sequence). Germline trimming cut 7 bases from V and 0 bases from J; bases unmatched to any gene: 4. CDR3 size: 14 residues.

This chain connects TRBV4-1 to TRBJ2-1; 8 bases align to TRBD2. The germline V gene has CDR1 MGHRA and CDR2 YSYEKL. The V segment lost 0 bases and the J segment 5 bases; nucleotides outside the gene matches: 15. The CDR3 runs 19 residues. DNA for the CDR3: TGCGCCAGCAGCCAAGATCAGGCTAGCGGGCAACTAGTAAACAATGAGCAGTTCTTC. Translated, it gives CASSQDQASGQLVNNEQFF.

J is TRBJ2-5 and V is TRBV19, with 13 bases identical to TRBD2. The CDR3 has 15 amino acids. The J segment lost 5 bases and the V segment lost 6 bases, leaving 6 bases of the junction unmatched. Germline V CDR1 and CDR2: LNHDA, SQIVND (reference sequence). CDR3 sequence reads: CASRTGTSGMETQYF. In DNA, the CDR3 is TGTGCCAGTAGGACCGGGACTAGCGGGATGGAGACCCAGTACTTC.

This clone appeared a few times. The chain couples TRBV6-6 to TRBJ2-5; D is possibly TRBD2 (5 bases). The J call is in doubt because the DNA end fits TRBJ2-7 better. The CDR3 extends over 16 amino acids. The germline V gene has CDR1 MNHNY and CDR2 SVGAGI (reference sequence). Written as DNA, the CDR3 is TGTGCCAGCAGTTACTCCCAGAGGGAAAGCTCCTACGAGCAGTACTTC. As protein: CASSYSQRESSYEQYF.